The T cell receptor beta chain described here comes from a study of blood T cell repertoires in COVID-19. Study as a whole: Acute-phase and convalescent COVID-19 samples originated in the United States, Italy and Spain.

CDR1 and CDR2 (germline): LGHDT, YNNKEL (reference sequence). V was cut by 1 base and J by 2 bases, with 12 bases left in between. The CDR3 consists of 15 residues. Per the original data handling: From reference gene primer amplification, estimates of nucleated cell counts were derived. Clones were read by immunoSEQ multiplex PCR, and TCRdb kept only the in-frame ones, dropping some. Clone size and V and J calls were adopted from that table, with D and trimming inferred from the DNA. The sample shows about 260,000 clones, roughly 84% of them seen only once. This sequence originates from a man aged 55 to 70 with acute or convalescent COVID-19. The specimen was peripheral blood. The rearrangement uses TRBV3-1 (or the pseudogene TRBV3-2) and TRBJ2-7; D may be TRBD2 (6 bases). The CDR3 reads CASSQGGGRPYEQYF. The DNA for the CDR3 is TGTGCCAGCAGCCAAGGGGGAGGACGGCCCTACGAGCAGTACTTC.